What follows describes a single TCR beta chain. Its antigen is still unknown. This entry is derived from a study of blood T cells in healthy people across ages. General study points: No one knew whether donors had CMV, which possibly confounded expanded clonotype changes. Long-lived donors exceeded aged donors in naive CD4+ cells and diversity.

The CDR3 contains 14 residues. The V gene lost 0 bases and the J gene lost 7 bases, with 14 bases spanning the gap. CDR1 and CDR2 from the germline V gene are SGHRS and YFSETQ. The second PCR ran roughly 6 to 12 cycles with a sample-barcoded 5' primer and J-beta primers. Each cDNA molecule was tagged by a template-switch adaptor that had 12 random nucleotides. TCRdb reprocessed the 5' RACE reads with MiXCR, giving one entry per CDR3 protein. The sample holds under 1,000,000 distinct CDR3 sequences, 30% to 45% seen once. The sequence came from a man between 18 and 35 years old in good health. The sample was blood. The rearrangement links TRBV5-1 to TRBJ2-7; D unclear. The CDR3 nucleotides read TGCGCCAGCAGCTTGGGGGCCGACCACAATGAGCAGTACTTC. The encoded protein is CASSLGADHNEQYF.